Detailed here is one TCR beta chain. Its antigen is unknown. This sample was included in a study of vaccination and CD4 T cells after COVID-19. Treatment here: approximately 10-day PBMC culture with coronavirus spike peptide pools or control peptides (ViraFEST assay). By negative selection, CD4+ T cells were isolated once culture had run for approximately 11 days. Whole-study results and caveats: Convalescent patients had 304 of 307 vaccine-specific clones showing spike mono-reactivity.

The Oncomine TCR Beta short-read assay was what sequenced the DNA obtained from cultured CD4+ T cells. A single record per CDR3 protein comes from TCRdb applying MiXCR to the PCR reads. The table shows approximately 13,000 distinct CDR3 sequences, with roughly 27% occurring only once. Sequenced material: cultured CD4+ T cells from blood. The sequence was obtained from a human donor with COVID-19.

The DNA of the CDR3 is TGTGCCAGCACCGCTGCCCGGGGTAAACTTGGTGGCTACACCTTC. Residues: CASTAARGKLGGYTF. The J gene is TRBJ1-2, the V gene TRBV6-1, with D hard to call. V was cut by 7 bases and J by 7 bases, with 22 bases left in between. The CDR3 totals 15 residues. Germline V lookup: CDR1 MNHNS, CDR2 SASEGT.